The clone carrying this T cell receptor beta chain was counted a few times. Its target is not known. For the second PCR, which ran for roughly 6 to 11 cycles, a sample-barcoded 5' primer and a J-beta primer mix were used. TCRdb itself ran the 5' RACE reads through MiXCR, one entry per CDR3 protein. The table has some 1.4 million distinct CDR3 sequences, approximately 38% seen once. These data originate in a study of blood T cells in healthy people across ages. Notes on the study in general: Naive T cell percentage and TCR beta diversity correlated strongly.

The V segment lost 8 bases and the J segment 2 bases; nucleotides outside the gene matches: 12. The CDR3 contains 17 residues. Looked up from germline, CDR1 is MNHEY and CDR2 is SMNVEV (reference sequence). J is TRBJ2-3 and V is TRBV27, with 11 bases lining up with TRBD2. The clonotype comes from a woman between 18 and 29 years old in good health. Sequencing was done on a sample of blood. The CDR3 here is CASAIIAGGYYTDTQYF. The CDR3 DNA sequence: TGTGCCAGCGCTATTATAGCGGGGGGGTACTACACAGATACGCAGTATTTT.